Listed here are 18 T cell receptor beta chains from one sample, sequenced in a study of OX40 agonist ivuxolimab in advanced cancers. Data came from immunoSEQ multiplex PCR; TCRdb stores just in-frame clones and leaves some out. The data hold roughly 73,000 clones, with roughly nine tenths observed a single time. The specimen comprised CD4+ or CD8+ T cells sorted from blood, sampled in a trial of the OX40 agonist ivuxolimab. The receptor set was obtained from an adult with an advanced solid tumor such as melanoma, head and neck, liver or kidney cancer.

The chain joins TRBV5-1 to TRBJ2-3; D is unresolved. V shed 0 bases and J shed 5 bases, with 4 bases lying between them. CDR3 length equals 12 residues. Germline V gives CDR1 SGHRS, CDR2 YFSETQ. CDR3 amino acids: CASSLEEDTQYF. DNA of the CDR3: TGCGCCAGCAGCTTGGAGGAAGATACGCAGTATTTT.

V gene TRBV6-6 combines with J gene TRBJ1-2; 8 nucleotides match TRBD1. Germline CDR1 and CDR2: MNHNY and SVGAGI (reference sequence). The ends lost 7 bases at V and 1 base at J; junction bases unmatched: 11. The CDR3 has 16 residues. The DNA of the CDR3 is TGTGCCAGCAACAGCCCGGGACAGGTCTTTAACTATGGCTACACCTTC. The encoded protein is CASNSPGQVFNYGYTF.

The chain couples TRBV2 to TRBJ2-5, with a tentative D call TRBD2 (5 bases). The CDR3 contains 13 residues. V dropped 7 bases and J dropped 3 bases, with 12 bases sitting between them. CDR1 is SNHLY and CDR2 is FYNNEI in the germline V gene. The CDR3 loop reads CASNKERKETQYF. CDR3 DNA: TGTGCCAGCAATAAGGAGCGGAAAGAGACCCAGTACTTC.

This chain links TRBV28 with TRBJ2-2; 12 nucleotides line up with TRBD2. The CDR3 sequence is 15 residues long. Unmatched junction bases numbered 1, after V lost 3 bases and J lost 5 bases. CDR1 is MDHEN and CDR2 is SYDVKM in the germline V gene. CDR3 sequence reads: CASSFGTSGTGELFF. The CDR3 coding sequence is TGTGCCAGCAGTTTCGGGACTAGCGGGACCGGGGAGCTGTTTTTT.

The V call is TRBV5-1, the J call TRBJ2-5; 10 positions agree with TRBD2. The V segment lost 4 bases and the J segment 5 bases; nucleotides outside the gene matches: 11. Germline V CDR1 and CDR2: SGHRS, YFSETQ. The CDR3 has 16 amino acids. The CDR3 DNA sequence: TGCGCCAGCAGCATGCTAGCGGGGGACCTCGGGGAGACCCAGTACTTC. It is translated as CASSMLAGDLGETQYF.

This chain connects TRBV6-1 to TRBJ2-5, with D perhaps TRBD1 or TRBD2 (5 bases each). The V gene's germline CDR1 is MNHNS and CDR2 SASEGT. Trimming stripped 6 bases from V and 5 bases from J, with 13 bases between. This CDR3 region has 13 residues. The CDR3 coding sequence is TGTGCCAGCAGGGGGGATTCCCGGGAGACCCAGTACTTC. The encoded protein is CASRGDSRETQYF.

This chain connects TRBV5-1 to TRBJ1-3, with a weak D call TRBD1 (5 bases). V was trimmed by 0 bases and J by 0 bases, leaving 7 bases between them. CDR1 and CDR2 from the germline V gene are SGHRS and YFSETQ. CDR3 length equals 15 residues. The CDR3 protein is CASSLEGSSGNTIYF. The CDR3 DNA reads TGCGCCAGCAGCTTGGAGGGGAGCTCTGGAAACACCATATATTTT.

The chain joins TRBV29-1 to TRBJ1-1; D not certain. Trimming took 4 bases from V and 1 from J, leaving 10 bases between them. The CDR3 is made up of 13 amino acids. Germline V gene data show CDR1 as SQVTM and CDR2 as ANQGSEA. The CDR3 DNA reads TGCAGCGTTGGTGTAAGCCCGAACACTGAAGCTTTCTTT. Protein sequence: CSVGVSPNTEAFF.

The V call is TRBV5-1, the J call TRBJ2-1; TRBD2 is a possible D gene (6 bases). The CDR3 is 13 amino acids. V gave up 4 bases and J gave up 4 bases, with 9 bases separating them. Germline assignment: CDR1 SGHRS and CDR2 YFSETQ. CDR3 bases: TGCGCCAGCAGCCCGGGAGATTACAATGAGCAGTTCTTC. Translation gives CASSPGDYNEQFF.

The chain carries TRBV6-1 and TRBJ1-5; tentatively, D is TRBD1 (6 bases). The CDR3 runs 15 residues. CDR1 MNHNS and CDR2 SASEGT come from the germline V gene. V lost 7 bases, J lost 6 bases, and 19 bases lay in between. The CDR3 sequence: CASTPRGHGGQPQHF. DNA for the CDR3: TGTGCCAGCACCCCCCGGGGACACGGGGGTCAGCCCCAGCATTTT.

This CDR3 reads CAISLGLAVSTDTQYF. CDR3 DNA sequence: TGTGCCATCAGCTTGGGACTAGCGGTTAGCACAGATACGCAGTATTTT. The rearrangement links TRBV10-3 to TRBJ2-3; 11 nucleotides line up with TRBD2. In germline, CDR1 is ENHRY, CDR2 SYGVKD. V dropped 6 bases and J dropped 0; count of bases not matched to a gene: 5. The CDR3 is made up of 16 amino acids.

The rearrangement links TRBV5-1 to TRBJ2-7; the D gene is possibly TRBD2 (6 bases). This CDR3 contains 15 residues. The germline gives CDR1 SGHRS, CDR2 YFSETQ. Trimming pared 5 bases from V and 2 bases from J, leaving 17 bases between. In DNA, the CDR3 is TGCGCCAGCAGAGCGCCCGGAGGGCATCCCTACGAGCAGTACTTC. Its translation is CASRAPGGHPYEQYF.

The chain employs TRBV28 and TRBJ1-1, with no clear D. The germline CDR1 and CDR2 sequences are MDHEN and SYDVKM. V was trimmed by 8 bases and J by 1 base, leaving 11 bases between them. This CDR3 has 13 amino acids. CDR3 coding DNA: TGTGCCAGCGCAACCCCACAGAACACTGAAGCTTTCTTT. It translates to CASATPQNTEAFF.

This clone was recorded only once. V usage is TRBV5-1 and J usage is TRBJ2-3; 8 bases align to TRBD1. The V gene's germline CDR1 is SGHRS and CDR2 YFSETQ. The CDR3 runs 15 residues. V shed 1 base, J shed 8 bases, and the junction held 9 bases outside the gene matches. The CDR3 spells CASSLRTGLEGTQYF. CDR3 DNA: TGCGCCAGCAGCTTGAGGACAGGGTTGGAGGGTACGCAGTATTTT.

The chain couples TRBV5-8 to TRBJ2-2, with D possibly TRBD1 on 6 matching bases. This CDR3 has 16 residues. The V gene lost 4 bases and the J gene lost 0 bases, with 13 bases spanning the gap. The germline CDR1 and CDR2 sequences are SGHTS and YDEGEE. The CDR3 is CASSPGTPANTGELFF. The CDR3 DNA sequence: TGTGCCAGCAGCCCCGGGACACCCGCGAACACCGGGGAGCTGTTTTTT. The full variable domain, in which reference TRBV5-8 and TRBJ2-2 provide the parts outside the CDR3, is EAGVTQSPTHLIKTRGQQATLRCSPISGHTSVYWYQQALGLGLQFLLWYDEGEERNRGNFPPRFSGRQFPNYSSELNVNALELEDSALYLCASSPGTPANTGELFFGEGSRLTVL.

The J gene is TRBJ2-2, the V gene TRBV5-4, with D hard to call. CDR1 SGHNT and CDR2 YYREEE come from the germline V gene (reference sequence). This CDR3 has 13 amino acids. V lost 3 bases, J lost 1 base, and 4 bases lay in between. The CDR3 DNA reads as TGTGCCAGCAGCTCTCAGAACACCGGGGAGCTGTTTTTT. This translates into CASSSQNTGELFF.

V and J are TRBV5-1 and TRBJ2-4, with D unresolved. This CDR3 is 13 amino acids long. Germline CDR1 and CDR2: SGHRS and YFSETQ. The V end was cut by 2 bases, the J end by 6 bases, with 9 bases between. The CDR3 here is CASSFDTSNIQYF. As DNA, the CDR3 is TGCGCCAGCAGCTTCGACACCTCAAACATTCAGTACTTC.

The rearrangement uses TRBV4-1 and TRBJ1-1, with D perhaps TRBD1 (5 bases). Germline V CDR1 and CDR2: MGHRA, YSYEKL. The CDR3 is made up of 17 amino acids. The ends were cut back, 0 bases at V and 0 bases at J, with 14 bases in the middle. CDR3: CASSQEGFPGMNTEAFF. Here the CDR3 DNA reads TGCGCCAGCAGCCAAGAAGGTTTTCCAGGGATGAACACTGAAGCTTTCTTT.